The 17 T cell receptor beta chains listed next were all sequenced from one sample in a study of identical twins. TCRdb re-called the 5' RACE reads through MiXCR, storing one row per CDR3 protein. Of some 210,000 distinct CDR3 sequences in the sample, 15% were seen once. The same sample was also studied in work on T cells expressing NK-cell markers.

Sequencing was performed on CD8+ T cells sorted from blood. The receptors shown here come from a woman between 18 and 29 years old in good health.

The chain uses TRBV14 and TRBJ2-7, with no clear D. Per germline, CDR1 SGHDN and CDR2 FVKESK. The CDR3 spans 14 residues. V was trimmed by 5 bases and J by 3 bases, leaving 14 bases between them. The CDR3 sequence: CASSGRTQFYEQYF. The DNA of the CDR3 is TGTGCCAGCAGCGGACGGACGCAGTTCTACGAGCAGTACTTC.

The table lists this clonotype with a few counts. The chain joins TRBV7-8 to TRBJ1-4; TRBD1 matches 7 bases. CDR1 SGHVS and CDR2 FQNEAQ come from the germline V gene. The CDR3 spans 15 residues. J gave up 7 bases and V 3 bases, and 8 bases lay outside the gene matches. The CDR3 DNA is TGTGCCAGCAGCTTTGGCACAGGGGCTGGTGAAAAACTGTTTTTT. This codes for CASSFGTGAGEKLFF.

This clonotype was counted between two and nine times. This chain links TRBV25-1 with TRBJ2-3; D assignment may be TRBD1 or TRBD2 (5 bases each). Trimming shortened V by 1 base and J by 3 bases, and 14 bases separated the two germline ends. Germline V CDR1 and CDR2: MGHDK, SYGVNS. The CDR3 covers 16 residues. CDR3 bases: TGTGCCAGCAGTGAATGGGACCGCTGGGCTACAGATACGCAGTATTTT. Its protein product is CASSEWDRWATDTQYF.

This clonotype was seen a few times. The V gene is TRBV19, the J gene TRBJ2-7, with D possibly matching TRBD2 (6 bases). This CDR3 is built from 14 residues. Germline V gene lookup returns CDR1 LNHDA and CDR2 SQIVND (reference sequence). Trimming removed 1 base at V and 1 base at J, with 8 bases between. CDR3 in amino acids: CASSIGRGSYEQYF. CDR3 sequence (DNA): TGTGCCAGTAGTATAGGCCGGGGGTCCTACGAGCAGTACTTC.

This chain links TRBV2 with TRBJ2-3; TRBD1 is a possible D gene (5 bases). Germline-derived CDR1 and CDR2 are SNHLY and FYNNEI. Trimming took 3 bases from V and 2 from J, leaving 18 bases between them. This CDR3 has 17 residues. The CDR3 spells CASSEDDSRGDTDTQYF. CDR3 nucleotides: TGTGCCAGCAGTGAGGACGACTCAAGGGGTGACACAGATACGCAGTATTTT. The full variable domain, rest sourced from reference TRBV2 and TRBJ2-3, is EPEVTQTPSHQVTQMGQEVILRCVPISNHLYFYWYRQILGQKVEFLVSFYNNEISEKSEIFDDQFSVERPDGSNFTLKIRSTKLEDSAMYFCASSEDDSRGDTDTQYFGPGTRLTVL.

This clonotype was counted only a few times. The chain is built from TRBV29-1 and TRBJ2-3; 8 nucleotides line up with TRBD2. After removal of 0 bases from V and 4 bases from J, the junction contained 3 bases not matched to a gene. Germline CDR1 is SQVTM and CDR2 is ANQGSEA. This CDR3 has 14 amino acids. In DNA form, the CDR3 reads TGCAGCGTTGAAGACGGGAGGGATGCAGATACGCAGTATTTT. It is translated as CSVEDGRDADTQYF.

There are many counts of this clonotype. The chain uses TRBV7-6 and TRBJ2-1, with D perhaps matching TRBD1 (6 bases). Germline values: CDR1 SGHVS, CDR2 FNYEAQ. V was clipped by 2 bases and J by 2 bases, with 7 bases between them. The CDR3 has 14 residues. This CDR3 is CASSLQGPYNEQFF. The CDR3 region has the DNA TGTGCCAGCAGCTTACAGGGGCCCTACAATGAGCAGTTCTTC.

Only a few counts were recorded for this clonotype. In DNA, the CDR3 is TGTGCCAGCAGCCTAAATGGGAAGGCCTACGAGCAGTACTTC. Translation: CASSLNGKAYEQYF. The V gene is TRBV5-6, the J gene TRBJ2-7; no clear D gene. Germline loops: CDR1 SGHDT, CDR2 YYEEEE. V dropped 4 bases and J dropped 2 bases, with 13 bases sitting between them. The CDR3 totals 14 residues.

This clonotype was recorded many times. The rearrangement joins TRBV7-2 to TRBJ2-1; D is uncertain. The V and J ends lost 3 bases and 8 bases respectively, with 2 bases between them. This CDR3 is built from 10 residues. Germline V lookup: CDR1 SGHTA, CDR2 FQGNSA. The CDR3 DNA follows: TGTGCCAGCAGCTTCGATGAGCAGTTCTTC. It encodes CASSFDEQFF.

This clonotype was observed a handful of times. This chain links TRBV7-9 with TRBJ1-1; D is uncertain. The CDR3 is 11 amino acids. In germline, CDR1 is SEHNR, CDR2 FQNEAQ (reference sequence). Trimming left V 4 bases short and J 7 bases short, with 7 bases between. In nucleotides, the CDR3 is TGTGCCAGCAGCTGGGAGCTTGAAGCTTTCTTT. Translating it yields CASSWELEAFF.

This clonotype was recorded a few times. The chain links TRBV5-1 to TRBJ2-1, with TRBD1 identical over 7 bases. V shed 2 bases, J shed 5 bases, and the junction held 10 bases outside the gene matches. Germline V gene sequence: CDR1 SGHRS, CDR2 YFSETQ. CDR3 length: 16 amino acids. The CDR3 region has the DNA TGCGCCAGCAGCTTCGAGACAGGGCCGAAGAACAATGAGCAGTTCTTC. Translation: CASSFETGPKNNEQFF.

The genes are TRBV20-1 and TRBJ2-1; 7 nucleotides line up with TRBD2. This CDR3 has 16 amino acids. Unmatched junction bases numbered 12, after V lost 0 bases and J lost 7 bases. Germline values: CDR1 DFQATT, CDR2 SNEGSKA (reference sequence). CDR3 in amino acids: CSARDRTSALPNEQFF. CDR3 DNA sequence: TGCAGTGCTAGAGATCGAACTAGCGCCCTTCCAAATGAGCAGTTCTTC.

The chain carries TRBV11-1 and TRBJ2-1; perhaps TRBD2 as D (6 bases). Germline V gene data show CDR1 as SGHAT and CDR2 as FQDESV (reference sequence). The length of the CDR3 is 18 residues. Trimming pared 5 bases from V and 5 bases from J, leaving 25 bases between. The CDR3 loop reads CASSPWGRAGILNNEQFF. CDR3 nucleotide sequence: TGTGCCAGCAGCCCGTGGGGTCGGGCGGGAATTCTCAACAATGAGCAGTTCTTC.

The chain employs TRBV12-3 or TRBV12-4 and TRBJ2-3; no clear D. The CDR3 spans 15 residues. V was clipped by 2 bases and J by 1 base, with 10 bases between them. CDR3 sequence (DNA): TGTGCCAGCAGTTTATTGAAGTTTGGCACAGATACGCAGTATTTT. It encodes CASSLLKFGTDTQYF.

This chain connects TRBV6-1 to TRBJ2-7; TRBD1 is a possible D gene (5 bases). Trimming shortened V by 6 bases and J by 2 bases, and 17 bases separated the two germline ends. This CDR3 region has 15 residues. Germline V CDR1 and CDR2: MNHNS, SASEGT. The CDR3 is CASRTYGRTTYEQYF. Here the CDR3 DNA reads TGTGCCAGCAGGACGTACGGGCGGACAACCTACGAGCAGTACTTC.

This chain joins TRBV4-3 and TRBJ2-7; a weak D match, TRBD1 (6 bases). The V gene's germline CDR1 is LGHNA and CDR2 YSLEER. The ends were cut back, 4 bases at V and 0 bases at J, with 10 bases in the middle. The CDR3 totals 14 residues. The CDR3 here is CASSPGQFSYEQYF. The DNA for the CDR3 is TGCGCCAGCAGCCCTGGACAGTTCTCCTACGAGCAGTACTTC.

J is TRBJ2-7 and V is TRBV11-2, with 10 bases aligning to TRBD2. Germline V gene lookup returns CDR1 SGHAT and CDR2 FQNNGV. J lost 2 bases, V lost 4 bases, and 5 bases had no gene match. The CDR3 loop spans 15 amino acids. DNA of the CDR3: TGTGCCAGCAGCTCACTAGCGGGACCTGCCTACGAGCAGTACTTC. Amino acids: CASSSLAGPAYEQYF.